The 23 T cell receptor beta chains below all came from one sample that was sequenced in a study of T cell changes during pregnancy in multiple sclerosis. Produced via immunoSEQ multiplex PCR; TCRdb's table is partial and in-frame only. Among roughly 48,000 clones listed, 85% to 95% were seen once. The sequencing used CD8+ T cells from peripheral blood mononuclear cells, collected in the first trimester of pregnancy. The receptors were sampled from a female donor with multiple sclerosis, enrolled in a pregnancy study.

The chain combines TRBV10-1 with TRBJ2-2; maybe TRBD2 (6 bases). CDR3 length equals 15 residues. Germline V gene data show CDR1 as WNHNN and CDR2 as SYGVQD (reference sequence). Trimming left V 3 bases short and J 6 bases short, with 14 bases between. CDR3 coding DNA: TGCGCCAGCAGTGACTACGGACTAACCCCCGGGGAGCTGTTTTTT. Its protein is CASSDYGLTPGELFF.

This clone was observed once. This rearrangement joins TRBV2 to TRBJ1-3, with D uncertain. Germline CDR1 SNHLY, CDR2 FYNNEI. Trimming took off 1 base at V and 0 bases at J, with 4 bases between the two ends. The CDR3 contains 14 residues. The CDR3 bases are TGTGCCAGCAGTGAAGGAGTCTCTGGAAACACCATATATTTT. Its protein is CASSEGVSGNTIYF.

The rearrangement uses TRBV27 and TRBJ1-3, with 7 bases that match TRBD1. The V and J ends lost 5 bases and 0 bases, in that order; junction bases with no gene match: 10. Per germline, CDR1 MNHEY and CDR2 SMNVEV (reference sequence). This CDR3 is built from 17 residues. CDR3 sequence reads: CASSPTIRDSSGNTIYF. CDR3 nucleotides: TGTGCCAGCAGTCCGACCATCCGGGACAGCTCTGGAAACACCATATATTTT.

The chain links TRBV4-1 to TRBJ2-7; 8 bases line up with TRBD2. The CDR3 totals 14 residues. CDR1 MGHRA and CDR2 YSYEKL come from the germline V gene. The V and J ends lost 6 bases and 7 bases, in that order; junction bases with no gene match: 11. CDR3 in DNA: TGCGCCAGCAGTAGGGGAGCGGGAGATGAAGAGCAGTACTTC. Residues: CASSRGAGDEEQYF.

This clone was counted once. Here the CDR3 reads CSVEQGVWGAFF. The CDR3 DNA follows: TGCAGCGTTGAACAGGGTGTGTGGGGTGCTTTCTTT. V is TRBV29-1 and J is TRBJ1-1, with D possibly being TRBD1 (5 bases). This CDR3 has 12 residues. Germline V gives CDR1 SQVTM, CDR2 ANQGSEA. V gave up 2 bases and J gave up 11 bases, with 15 bases separating them.

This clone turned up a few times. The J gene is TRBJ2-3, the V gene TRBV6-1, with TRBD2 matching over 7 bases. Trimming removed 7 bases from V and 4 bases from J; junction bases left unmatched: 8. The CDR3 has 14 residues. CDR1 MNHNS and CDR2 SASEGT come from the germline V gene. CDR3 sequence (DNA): TGTGCCAGCAACGGACTAGACGGAGCAGATACGCAGTATTTT. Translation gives CASNGLDGADTQYF.

The DNA of the CDR3 is TGTGCCAGCAGCTACAGGAACACTGAAGCTTTCTTT. It yields the protein CASSYRNTEAFF. The chain has TRBV7-9 and TRBJ1-1; D gene uncertain. Germline V gene sequence: CDR1 SEHNR, CDR2 FQNEAQ (reference sequence). The ends were cut back, 4 bases at V and 1 base at J, with 4 bases in the middle. The CDR3 is 12 residues long.

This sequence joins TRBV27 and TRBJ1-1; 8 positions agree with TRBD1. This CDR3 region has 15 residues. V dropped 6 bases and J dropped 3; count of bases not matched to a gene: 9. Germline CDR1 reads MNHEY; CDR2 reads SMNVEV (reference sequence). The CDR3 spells CASSAPDRGDTEAFF. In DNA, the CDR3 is TGTGCCAGCAGCGCACCCGACAGGGGAGACACTGAAGCTTTCTTT.

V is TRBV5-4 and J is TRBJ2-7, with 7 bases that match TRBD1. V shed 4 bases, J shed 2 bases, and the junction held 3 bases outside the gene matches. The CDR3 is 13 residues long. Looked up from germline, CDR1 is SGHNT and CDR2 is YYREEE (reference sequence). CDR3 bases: TGTGCCAGCAGCCACGGACAGGCCTACGAGCAGTACTTC. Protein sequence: CASSHGQAYEQYF.

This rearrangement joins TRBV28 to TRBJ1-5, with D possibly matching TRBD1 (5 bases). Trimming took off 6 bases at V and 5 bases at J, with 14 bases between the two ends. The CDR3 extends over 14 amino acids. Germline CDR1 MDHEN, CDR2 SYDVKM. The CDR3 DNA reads TGTGCCAGCAGCCAAACGGGGGGGGATCAGCCCCAGCATTTT. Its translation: CASSQTGGDQPQHF.

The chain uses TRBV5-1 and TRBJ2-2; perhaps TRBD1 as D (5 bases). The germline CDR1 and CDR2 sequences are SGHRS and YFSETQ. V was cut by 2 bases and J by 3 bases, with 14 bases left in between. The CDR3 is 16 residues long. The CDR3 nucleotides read TGCGCCAGCAGCTTCCCTCGGCAGGGCGACACCGGGGAGCTGTTTTTT. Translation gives CASSFPRQGDTGELFF.

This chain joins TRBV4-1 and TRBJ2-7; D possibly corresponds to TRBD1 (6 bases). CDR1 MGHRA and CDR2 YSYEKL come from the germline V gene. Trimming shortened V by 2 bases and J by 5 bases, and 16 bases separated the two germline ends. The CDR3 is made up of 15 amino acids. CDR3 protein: CASSQTARGIDEQYF. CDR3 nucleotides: TGCGCCAGCAGCCAAACAGCCAGGGGTATAGACGAGCAGTACTTC.

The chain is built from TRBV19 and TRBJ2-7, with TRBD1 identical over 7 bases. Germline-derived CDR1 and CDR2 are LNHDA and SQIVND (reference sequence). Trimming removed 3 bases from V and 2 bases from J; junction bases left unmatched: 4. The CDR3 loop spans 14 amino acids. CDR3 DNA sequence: TGTGCCAGTAGTATTTACAGGGGAGCCTACGAGCAGTACTTC. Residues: CASSIYRGAYEQYF.

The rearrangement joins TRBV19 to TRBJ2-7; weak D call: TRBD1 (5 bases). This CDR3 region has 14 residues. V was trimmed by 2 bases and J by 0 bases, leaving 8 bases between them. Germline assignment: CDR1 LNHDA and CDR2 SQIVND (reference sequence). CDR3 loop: CASSIQGISYEQYF. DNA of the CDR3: TGTGCCAGTAGTATACAGGGAATCTCCTACGAGCAGTACTTC.

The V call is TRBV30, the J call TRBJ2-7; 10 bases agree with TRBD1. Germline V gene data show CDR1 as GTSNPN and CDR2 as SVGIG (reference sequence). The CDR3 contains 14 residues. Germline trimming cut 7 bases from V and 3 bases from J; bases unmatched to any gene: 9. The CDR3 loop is CASSPGTGVYEQYF. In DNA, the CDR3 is TGTGCCTCCTCTCCGGGGACAGGGGTCTACGAGCAGTACTTC.

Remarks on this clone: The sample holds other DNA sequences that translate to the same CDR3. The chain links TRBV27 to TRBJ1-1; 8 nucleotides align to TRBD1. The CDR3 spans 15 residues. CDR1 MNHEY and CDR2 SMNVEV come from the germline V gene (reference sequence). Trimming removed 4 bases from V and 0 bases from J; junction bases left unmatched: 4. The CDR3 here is CASSSRQGLNTEAFF. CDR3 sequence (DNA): TGTGCCAGCAGTTCCCGACAGGGGCTGAACACTGAAGCTTTCTTT.

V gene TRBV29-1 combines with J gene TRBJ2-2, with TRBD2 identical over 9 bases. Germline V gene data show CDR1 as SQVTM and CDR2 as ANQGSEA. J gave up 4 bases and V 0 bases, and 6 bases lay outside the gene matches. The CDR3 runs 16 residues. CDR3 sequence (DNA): TGCAGCGTTGAAGATCTTGCTAGCGGGGTCACCGGGGAGCTGTTTTTT. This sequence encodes CSVEDLASGVTGELFF.

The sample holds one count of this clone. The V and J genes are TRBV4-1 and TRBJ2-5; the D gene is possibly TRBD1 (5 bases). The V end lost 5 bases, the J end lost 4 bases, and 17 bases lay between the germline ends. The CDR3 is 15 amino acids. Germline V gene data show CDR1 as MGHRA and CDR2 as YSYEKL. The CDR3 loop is CASSFRRDARETQYF. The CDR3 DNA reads TGCGCCAGCAGCTTCCGCAGGGATGCGCGAGAGACCCAGTACTTC.

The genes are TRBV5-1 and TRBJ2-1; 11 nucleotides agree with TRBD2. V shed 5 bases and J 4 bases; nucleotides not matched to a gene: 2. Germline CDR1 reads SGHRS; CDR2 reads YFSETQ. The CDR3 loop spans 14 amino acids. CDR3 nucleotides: TGCGCCAGCAGGGGGACTAGCGGTTACAATGAGCAGTTCTTC. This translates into CASRGTSGYNEQFF. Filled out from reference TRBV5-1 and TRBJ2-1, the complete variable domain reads KAGVTQTPRYLIKTRGQQVTLSCSPISGHRSVSWYQQTPGQGLQFLFEYFSETQRNKGNFPGRFSGRQFSNSRSEMNVSTLELGDSALYLCASRGTSGYNEQFFGPGTRLTVL.

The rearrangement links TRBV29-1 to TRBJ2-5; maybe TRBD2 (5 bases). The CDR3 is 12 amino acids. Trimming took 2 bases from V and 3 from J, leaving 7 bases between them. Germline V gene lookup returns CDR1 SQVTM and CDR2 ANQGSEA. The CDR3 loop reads CSVEPAEETQYF. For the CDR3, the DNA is TGCAGCGTTGAACCAGCGGAAGAGACCCAGTACTTC.

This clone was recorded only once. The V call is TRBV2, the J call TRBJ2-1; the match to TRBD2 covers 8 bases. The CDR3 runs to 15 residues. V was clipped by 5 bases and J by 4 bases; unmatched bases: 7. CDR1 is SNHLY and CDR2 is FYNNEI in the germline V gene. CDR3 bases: TGTGCCAGCAGTAATCCGGGACTAGGGTACAATGAGCAGTTCTTC. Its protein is CASSNPGLGYNEQFF.

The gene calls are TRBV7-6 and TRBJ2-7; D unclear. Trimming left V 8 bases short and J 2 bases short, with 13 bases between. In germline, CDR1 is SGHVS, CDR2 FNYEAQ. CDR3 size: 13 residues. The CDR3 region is CASAPGRTYEQYF. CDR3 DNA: TGTGCCAGCGCCCCGGGTAGGACCTACGAGCAGTACTTC.

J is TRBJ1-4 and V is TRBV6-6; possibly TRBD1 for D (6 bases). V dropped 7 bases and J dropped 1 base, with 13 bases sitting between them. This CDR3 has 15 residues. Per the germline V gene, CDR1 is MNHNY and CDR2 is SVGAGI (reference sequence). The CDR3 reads CASTLGGGTNEKLFF. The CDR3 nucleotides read TGTGCCAGCACCCTGGGAGGGGGAACTAATGAAAAACTGTTTTTT.